These 27 T cell receptor beta chains were all obtained from the same sample, sequenced in a study of blood T cell repertoires in COVID-19. TCRdb's copy holds only in-frame clones and misses some; the assay was immunoSEQ multiplex PCR. The repertoire has a few hundred thousand clones, 70% to 90% of them found once; the top ten carry roughly a tenth. Source material: PBMCs or T cells enriched from blood (not recorded which). These receptors were collected from a woman in her thirties or forties who had recovered from COVID-19.

This clone was detected only once. The genes are TRBV28 and TRBJ1-2, with D possibly being TRBD1 (6 bases). Germline V gene sequence: CDR1 MDHEN, CDR2 SYDVKM. V shed 5 bases and J shed 7 bases, with 14 bases lying between them. The CDR3 covers 13 residues. CDR3 DNA: TGTGCCAGCAGTAGAACGGGGGGCACTGGCTACACCTTC. This sequence encodes CASSRTGGTGYTF.

The rearrangement links TRBV11-1 to TRBJ2-5; the match to TRBD2 covers 8 bases. The CDR3 consists of 14 residues. The J segment lost 4 bases and the V segment lost 0 bases, leaving 1 base of the junction unmatched. Germline lookup yields CDR1 SGHAT and CDR2 FQDESV (reference sequence). CDR3 nucleotides: TGTGCCAGCAGCTTAGCGCTAGCGGGAGAGACCCAGTACTTC. Its translation: CASSLALAGETQYF.

The V and J genes are TRBV6-5 and TRBJ1-6; weak D call: TRBD1 (6 bases). Per germline, CDR1 MNHEY and CDR2 SVGAGI. CDR3 length equals 12 residues. Deletions cut 6 bases from V and 16 bases from J, with 16 bases between. CDR3 residues: CASRSDRPLLHF. In DNA, the CDR3 is TGTGCCAGCAGATCAGACAGGCCCCTTCTCCACTTT.

J is TRBJ1-4 and V is TRBV19, with a tentative D call TRBD1 (5 bases). The germline CDR1 and CDR2 sequences are LNHDA and SQIVND (reference sequence). Trimming took 5 bases from V and 0 from J, leaving 13 bases between them. CDR3 length: 16 residues. CDR3 coding DNA: TGTGCCAGTAGTGCACGCGACAGAACAACTAATGAAAAACTGTTTTTT. Translation gives CASSARDRTTNEKLFF.

This sequence joins TRBV19 and TRBJ2-5; D uncertain. The V and J ends lost 2 bases and 3 bases respectively, with 7 bases between them. CDR1 is LNHDA and CDR2 is SQIVND in the germline V gene (reference sequence). There are 13 residues in the CDR3. The CDR3 is CASSINREETQYF. For the CDR3, the DNA is TGTGCCAGTAGTATAAACAGAGAAGAGACCCAGTACTTC.

J is TRBJ1-2 and V is TRBV7-2; D is ambiguous. Germline CDR1 reads SGHTA; CDR2 reads FQGNSA. Trimming pared 8 bases from V and 7 bases from J, leaving 17 bases between. The CDR3 length is 13 residues. The CDR3 loop is CASGLLFAGGYTF. The CDR3 DNA reads TGTGCCAGCGGATTATTATTCGCAGGTGGCTACACCTTC.

The CDR3 sequence: CASSLAAGATEAFF. Here the CDR3 DNA reads TGTGCCAGCAGCTTAGCAGCAGGCGCAACTGAAGCTTTCTTT. The chain carries TRBV7-3 and TRBJ1-1, with D hard to call. The CDR3 runs 14 residues. Germline assignment: CDR1 SGHTA and CDR2 FQGTGA. Trimming left V 2 bases short and J 5 bases short, with 12 bases between.

CDR3 in amino acids: CASSQQIYTEAFF. As DNA, the CDR3 is TGTGCCAGCAGCCAGCAGATTTACACTGAAGCTTTCTTT. The gene calls are TRBV3-1 (or the pseudogene TRBV3-2) and TRBJ1-1, with unresolved D. Between the trimmed V and J ends, which lost 3 bases and 3 bases, there was a span of 8 bases. Germline values: CDR1 LGHDT, CDR2 YNNKEL (reference sequence). This CDR3 has 13 amino acids.

The V gene is TRBV6-4, the J gene TRBJ1-6, with D uncertain. Germline CDR1 MRHNA, CDR2 SNTAGT. The CDR3 contains 13 residues. V was pared by 3 bases and J by 10 bases, with 10 bases between. The CDR3 coding sequence is TGTGCCAGCAGTGAGGGCAAAGACTCACCCCTCCACTTT. It codes for CASSEGKDSPLHF.

The chain combines TRBV14 with TRBJ1-2; D is unresolved. Germline assignment: CDR1 SGHDN and CDR2 FVKESK. Deletions cut 4 bases from V and 7 bases from J, with 16 bases between. The CDR3 loop spans 14 amino acids. The CDR3 here is CASSPEVGWRGYTF. In DNA, the CDR3 is TGTGCCAGCAGCCCGGAGGTGGGCTGGCGTGGCTACACCTTC.

The chain combines TRBV18 with TRBJ2-7; 7 nucleotides align to TRBD1. V was pared by 2 bases and J by 2 bases, with 6 bases of the junction left unmatched. Germline V CDR1 and CDR2: KGHSH, LQKENI. CDR3 length: 15 amino acids. The CDR3 loop reads CASSPSTRGTYEQYF. The CDR3 DNA reads TGTGCCAGCTCACCAAGTACCAGGGGGACCTACGAGCAGTACTTC.

The chain combines TRBV11-2 with TRBJ2-7, with 7 bases that match TRBD1. The CDR3 loop spans 14 amino acids. V was clipped by 2 bases and J by 2 bases; unmatched bases: 3. The germline V gene encodes CDR1 SGHAT and CDR2 FQNNGV. CDR3 residues: CASSLRRGTYEQYF. DNA for the CDR3: TGTGCCAGCAGCTTACGCAGGGGGACCTACGAGCAGTACTTC.

This clone appeared a single time. This chain links TRBV5-4 with TRBJ2-1, with 13 bases aligning to TRBD2. CDR3 length: 16 amino acids. CDR1 and CDR2 from the germline V gene are SGHNT and YYREEE (reference sequence). The junction had 7 bases not matched to a gene; V was cut back by 4 bases and J by 6 bases. The CDR3 DNA follows: TGTGCCAGCAGCCCCCAACTAGCGGGAGGGATCAATGAGCAGTTCTTC. It codes for CASSPQLAGGINEQFF.

This clone was seen a few times. The J gene is TRBJ1-5, the V gene TRBV19; the D gene is possibly TRBD1 (5 bases). This CDR3 has 14 amino acids. The ends were cut back, 10 bases at V and 0 bases at J, with 13 bases in the middle. CDR1 is LNHDA, CDR2 SQIVND, per germline (reference sequence). CDR3 nucleotides: TGTGCCACCCAGGGTCCTTATAGCAATCAGCCCCAGCATTTT. As protein: CATQGPYSNQPQHF.

As for this clone: At one of its ends the junction is not consistent with the germline gene, which may arise from a read error. The chain employs TRBV7-3 and TRBJ2-2; TRBD2 aligns across 8 bases. Germline V lookup: CDR1 SGHTA, CDR2 FQGTGA. There are 17 residues in the CDR3. The DNA for the CDR3 is TGTGCCAGCAGCCTAACTAGCGGAGTGCGGAACACCGGGGAGCTGTTTTTT. Translating gives CASSLTSGVRNTGELFF. Full variable domain (rest looked up from reference TRBV7-3 and TRBJ2-2): GAGVSQTPSNKVTEKGKYVELRCDPISGHTALYWYRQSLGQGPEFLIYFQGTGAADDSGLPNDRFFAVRPEGSVSTLKIQRTERGDSAVYLCASSLTSGVRNTGELFFGEGSRLTVL.

J is TRBJ2-3 and V is TRBV5-1; TRBD2 matches at 14 bases. Germline CDR1 reads SGHRS; CDR2 reads YFSETQ. The CDR3 is 18 residues long. V was clipped by 6 bases and J by 2 bases; unmatched bases: 11. Here the CDR3 DNA reads TGCGCCAGCACGACCGGGACTAGCGGGGGTTCTGACACAGATACGCAGTATTTT. It yields the protein CASTTGTSGGSDTDTQYF.

The chain recombines TRBV4-2 with TRBJ1-1, with 10 positions matching TRBD1. CDR1 and CDR2 from the germline V gene are LGHNA and YNFKEQ. The CDR3 contains 14 residues. J was trimmed by 3 bases and V by 8 bases; bases with no gene match: 6. As DNA, the CDR3 is TGTGCCAGCGGGACCGGGACAGGGGACACTGAAGCTTTCTTT. The encoded protein is CASGTGTGDTEAFF.

In its sample, this clone was seen once. The rearrangement joins TRBV27 to TRBJ2-1, with D possibly TRBD1 on 6 matching bases. With 6 bases removed from V and 0 bases from J, the gap between germline ends came to 15 bases. The CDR3 has 16 residues. The germline gives CDR1 MNHEY, CDR2 SMNVEV (reference sequence). CDR3 amino acids: CASSPGQPDSYNEQFF. CDR3 sequence (DNA): TGTGCCAGCAGCCCAGGACAGCCAGACTCCTACAATGAGCAGTTCTTC.

The gene calls are TRBV5-1 and TRBJ2-2, with a possible D match to TRBD2 (6 bases). Germline CDR1 and CDR2: SGHRS and YFSETQ. V lost 5 bases, J lost 6 bases, and 8 bases lay in between. CDR3 length equals 12 residues. CDR3 in amino acids: CASRERAGELFF. The CDR3, as DNA: TGCGCCAGCAGAGAGCGGGCCGGGGAGCTGTTTTTT.

This clone was seen a handful of times. The chain links TRBV7-2 to TRBJ1-3; perhaps TRBD1 as D (6 bases). The ends were cut back, 5 bases at V and 0 bases at J, with 17 bases in the middle. Germline CDR1 is SGHTA and CDR2 is FQGNSA. This CDR3 region has 17 residues. As DNA, the CDR3 is TGTGCCAGCAGCGGGGGACATCCACTAAACTCTGGAAACACCATATATTTT. Amino acids: CASSGGHPLNSGNTIYF.

The rearrangement uses TRBV2 and TRBJ1-5; D unresolved. The germline V gene encodes CDR1 SNHLY and CDR2 FYNNEI. Trimming cost V 5 bases and J 0 bases, with 8 bases left between them. The CDR3 covers 14 residues. The CDR3 DNA is TGTGCCAGCAGTAGCAAGAATAGCAATCAGCCCCAGCATTTT. This encodes CASSSKNSNQPQHF.

The CDR3 DNA sequence: TGTGCCAGTAGTATGGCGGGTATTGGTAATTCACCCCTCCACTTT. Amino acids: CASSMAGIGNSPLHF. V gene TRBV19 combines with J gene TRBJ1-6; D gene ambiguous. Trimming pared 3 bases from V and 6 bases from J, leaving 12 bases between. The CDR3 length is 15 residues. Germline V gives CDR1 LNHDA, CDR2 SQIVND (reference sequence).

The rearrangement joins TRBV28 to TRBJ1-1; no reliable D call. V was clipped by 5 bases and J by 3 bases, with 7 bases between them. The CDR3 has 12 residues. Germline CDR1 and CDR2: MDHEN and SYDVKM. The CDR3, as DNA: TGTGCCAGCAGTGAAACAGACACTGAAGCTTTCTTT. This gives the protein CASSETDTEAFF.

The chain employs TRBV2 and TRBJ1-2; D remains unclear. The CDR3 length is 12 residues. Trimming pared 3 bases from V and 3 bases from J, leaving 5 bases between. Germline V gene sequence: CDR1 SNHLY, CDR2 FYNNEI. Written as DNA, the CDR3 is TGTGCCAGCAGTGACGGGGACTATGGCTACACCTTC. It is translated as CASSDGDYGYTF.

The chain couples TRBV11-2 to TRBJ1-1; 7 bases fit TRBD1. V shed 2 bases and J 4 bases; nucleotides not matched to a gene: 7. This CDR3 comprises 15 residues. Germline-derived CDR1 and CDR2 are SGHAT and FQNNGV. In DNA, the CDR3 is TGTGCCAGCAGCTTATTGACAGGGAGTACCACTGAAGCTTTCTTT. It is translated as CASSLLTGSTTEAFF.

As DNA, the CDR3 is TGCGCCAGCAGCTTGACAGTACCCTACGAGCAGTACTTC. Its translation: CASSLTVPYEQYF. The chain links TRBV5-1 to TRBJ2-7, with no clear D. Trimming removed 1 base from V and 2 bases from J, with 7 bases in between. The CDR3 contains 13 residues. Germline lookup yields CDR1 SGHRS and CDR2 YFSETQ.

Only a few counts were recorded for this clone. The CDR3 region has the DNA TGTGCCAGCAGCGTACTAGCGGGAGAAGCGGGTACGCAGTATTTT. Residues: CASSVLAGEAGTQYF. The chain is built from TRBV6-5 and TRBJ2-3, with 11 bases aligning to TRBD2. CDR1 is MNHEY, CDR2 SVGAGI, per germline. Germline trimming cut 6 bases from V and 8 bases from J; bases unmatched to any gene: 10. The CDR3 extends over 15 amino acids.